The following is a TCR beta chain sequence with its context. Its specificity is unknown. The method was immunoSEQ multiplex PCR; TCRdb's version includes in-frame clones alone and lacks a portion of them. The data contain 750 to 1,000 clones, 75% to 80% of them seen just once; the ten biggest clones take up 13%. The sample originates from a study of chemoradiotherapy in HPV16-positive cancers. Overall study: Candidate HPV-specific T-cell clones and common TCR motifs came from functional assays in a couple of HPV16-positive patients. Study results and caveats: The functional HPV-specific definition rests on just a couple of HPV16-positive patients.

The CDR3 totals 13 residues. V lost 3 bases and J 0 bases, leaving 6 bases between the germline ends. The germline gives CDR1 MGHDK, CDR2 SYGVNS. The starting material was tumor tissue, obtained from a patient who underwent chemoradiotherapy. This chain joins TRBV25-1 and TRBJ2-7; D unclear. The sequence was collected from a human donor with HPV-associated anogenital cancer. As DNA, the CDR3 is TGTGCCAGCAGTGATCTTAGCTCCTACGAGCAGTACTTC. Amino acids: CASSDLSSYEQYF.